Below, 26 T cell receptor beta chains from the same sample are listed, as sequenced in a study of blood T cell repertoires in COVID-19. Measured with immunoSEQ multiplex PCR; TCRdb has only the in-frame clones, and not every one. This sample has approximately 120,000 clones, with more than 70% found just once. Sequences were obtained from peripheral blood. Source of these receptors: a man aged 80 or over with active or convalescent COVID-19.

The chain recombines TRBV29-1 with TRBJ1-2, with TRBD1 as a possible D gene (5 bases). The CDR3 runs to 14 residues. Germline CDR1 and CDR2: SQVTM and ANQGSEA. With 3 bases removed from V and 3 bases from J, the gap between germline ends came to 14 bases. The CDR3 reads CSVDRRGLDYGYTF. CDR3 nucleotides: TGCAGCGTTGATCGGAGGGGATTGGACTATGGCTACACCTTC.

The CDR3 coding sequence is TGCGCCAGCAAAACGGAAGGGGGTTCAACTGAAGCTTTCTTT. Protein: CASKTEGGSTEAFF. V and J are TRBV5-1 and TRBJ1-1, with D possibly matching TRBD1 (6 bases). V lost 6 bases and J 5 bases, leaving 17 bases between the germline ends. The CDR3 sequence is 14 residues long. Germline V CDR1 and CDR2: SGHRS, YFSETQ.

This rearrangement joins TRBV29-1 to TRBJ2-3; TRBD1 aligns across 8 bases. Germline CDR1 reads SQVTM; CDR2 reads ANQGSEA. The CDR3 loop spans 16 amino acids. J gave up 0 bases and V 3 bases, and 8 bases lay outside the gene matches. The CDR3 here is CSVDRDRTGSTDTQYF. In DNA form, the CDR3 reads TGCAGCGTTGATCGGGACAGGACAGGAAGCACAGATACGCAGTATTTT.

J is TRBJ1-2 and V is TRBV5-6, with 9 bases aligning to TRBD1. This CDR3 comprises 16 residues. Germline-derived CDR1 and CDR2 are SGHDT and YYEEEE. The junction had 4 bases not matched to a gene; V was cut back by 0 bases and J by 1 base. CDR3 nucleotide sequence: TGTGCCAGCAGCTTGGCGGGGACAGGGCGTAACTATGGCTACACCTTC. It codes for CASSLAGTGRNYGYTF.

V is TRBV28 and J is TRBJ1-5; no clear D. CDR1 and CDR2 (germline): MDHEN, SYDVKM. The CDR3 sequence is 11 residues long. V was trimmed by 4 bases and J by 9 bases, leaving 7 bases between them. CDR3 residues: CASSSPRPQHF. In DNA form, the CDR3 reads TGTGCCAGCAGTTCCCCCCGGCCCCAGCATTTT.

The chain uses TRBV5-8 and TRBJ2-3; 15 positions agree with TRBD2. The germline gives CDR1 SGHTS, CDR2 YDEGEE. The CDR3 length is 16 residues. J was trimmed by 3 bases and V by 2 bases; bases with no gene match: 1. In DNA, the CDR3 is TGTGCCAGCAGCTTTGGACTAGCGGGGGGGACAGATACGCAGTATTTT. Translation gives CASSFGLAGGTDTQYF.

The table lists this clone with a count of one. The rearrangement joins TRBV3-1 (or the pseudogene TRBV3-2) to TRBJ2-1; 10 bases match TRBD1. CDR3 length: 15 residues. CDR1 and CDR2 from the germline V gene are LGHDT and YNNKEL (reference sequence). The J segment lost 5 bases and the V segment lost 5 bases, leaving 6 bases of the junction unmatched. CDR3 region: CASSSSGTGDNEQFF. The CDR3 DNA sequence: TGTGCCAGCAGCTCAAGCGGGACAGGGGACAATGAGCAGTTCTTC.

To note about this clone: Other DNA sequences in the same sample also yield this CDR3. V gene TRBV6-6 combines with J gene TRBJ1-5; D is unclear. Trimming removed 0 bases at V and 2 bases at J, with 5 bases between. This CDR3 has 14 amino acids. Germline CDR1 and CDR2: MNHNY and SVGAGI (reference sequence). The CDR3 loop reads CASSYSEGNQPQHF. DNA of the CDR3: TGTGCCAGCAGTTACTCAGAGGGCAATCAGCCCCAGCATTTT.

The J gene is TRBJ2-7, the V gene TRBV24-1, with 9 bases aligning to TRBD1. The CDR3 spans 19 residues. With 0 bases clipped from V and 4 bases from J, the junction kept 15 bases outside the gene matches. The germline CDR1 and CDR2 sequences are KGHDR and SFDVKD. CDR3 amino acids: CATSDLKRGAGTGIYEQYF. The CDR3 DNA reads TGTGCCACCAGTGATTTGAAACGGGGTGCGGGGACAGGGATATACGAGCAGTACTTC.

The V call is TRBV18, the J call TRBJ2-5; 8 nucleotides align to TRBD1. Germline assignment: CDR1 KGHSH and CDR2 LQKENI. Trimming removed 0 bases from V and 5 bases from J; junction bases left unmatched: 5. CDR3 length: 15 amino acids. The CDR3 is CASSPPTGEGETQYF. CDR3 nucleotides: TGTGCCAGCTCACCACCGACAGGGGAAGGGGAGACCCAGTACTTC. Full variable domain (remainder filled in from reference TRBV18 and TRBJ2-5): NAGVMQNPRHLVRRRGQEARLRCSPMKGHSHVYWYRQLPEEGLKFMVYLQKENIIDESGMPKERFSAEFPKEGPSILRIQQVVRGDSAAYFCASSPPTGEGETQYFGPGTRLLVL.

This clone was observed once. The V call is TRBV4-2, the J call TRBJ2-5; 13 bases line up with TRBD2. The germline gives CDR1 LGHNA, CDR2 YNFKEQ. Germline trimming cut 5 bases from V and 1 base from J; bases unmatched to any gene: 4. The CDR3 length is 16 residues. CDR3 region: CASSLGLAGLQETQYF. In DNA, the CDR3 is TGTGCCAGCAGCTTGGGACTAGCGGGGCTCCAAGAGACCCAGTACTTC.

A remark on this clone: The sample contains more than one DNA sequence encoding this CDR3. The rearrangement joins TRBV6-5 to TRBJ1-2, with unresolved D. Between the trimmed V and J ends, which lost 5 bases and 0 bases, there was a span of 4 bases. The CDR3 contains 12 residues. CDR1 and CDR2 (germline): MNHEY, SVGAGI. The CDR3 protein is CASSPSNYGYTF. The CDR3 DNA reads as TGTGCCAGCAGTCCCTCTAACTATGGCTACACCTTC.

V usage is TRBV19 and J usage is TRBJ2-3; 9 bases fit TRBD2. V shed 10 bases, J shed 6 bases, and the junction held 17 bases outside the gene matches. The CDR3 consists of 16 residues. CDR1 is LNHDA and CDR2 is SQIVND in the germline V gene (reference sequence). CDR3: CATSPWASGTPDTQYF. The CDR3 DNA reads TGTGCCACCTCCCCCTGGGCTAGCGGGACCCCCGATACGCAGTATTTT. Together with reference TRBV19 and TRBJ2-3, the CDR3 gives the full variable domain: DGGITQSPKYLFRKEGQNVTLSCEQNLNHDAMYWYRQDPGQGLRLIYYSQIVNDFQKGDIAEGYSVSREKKESFPLTVTSAQKNPTAFYLCATSPWASGTPDTQYFGPGTRLTVL.

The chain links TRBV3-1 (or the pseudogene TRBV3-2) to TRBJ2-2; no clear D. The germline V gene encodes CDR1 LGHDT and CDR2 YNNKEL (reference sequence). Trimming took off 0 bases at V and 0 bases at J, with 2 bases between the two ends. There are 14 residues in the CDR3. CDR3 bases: TGTGCCAGCAGCCAAGATACGAACACCGGGGAGCTGTTTTTT. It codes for CASSQDTNTGELFF.

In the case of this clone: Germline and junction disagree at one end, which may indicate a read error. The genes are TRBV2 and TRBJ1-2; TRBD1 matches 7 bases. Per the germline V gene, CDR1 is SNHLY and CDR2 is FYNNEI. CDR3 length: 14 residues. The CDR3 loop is CASSEEVNRGGYTF. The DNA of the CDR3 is TGTGCCAGCAGCGAAGAGGTGAACAGGGGCGGCTACACCTTC.

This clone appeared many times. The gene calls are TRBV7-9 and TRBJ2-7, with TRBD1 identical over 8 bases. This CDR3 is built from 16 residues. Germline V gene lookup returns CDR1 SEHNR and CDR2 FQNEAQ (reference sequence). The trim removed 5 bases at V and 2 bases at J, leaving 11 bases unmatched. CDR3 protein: CASSRDLGQGPYEQYF. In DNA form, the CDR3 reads TGTGCCAGCAGCCGGGATCTTGGACAGGGTCCCTACGAGCAGTACTTC.

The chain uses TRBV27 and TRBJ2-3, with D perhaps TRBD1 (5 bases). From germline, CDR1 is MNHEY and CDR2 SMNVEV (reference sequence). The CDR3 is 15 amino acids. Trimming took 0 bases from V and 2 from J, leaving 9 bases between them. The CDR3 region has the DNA TGTGCCAGCAGTTTATCATGGGGCACCACAGATACGCAGTATTTT. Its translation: CASSLSWGTTDTQYF.

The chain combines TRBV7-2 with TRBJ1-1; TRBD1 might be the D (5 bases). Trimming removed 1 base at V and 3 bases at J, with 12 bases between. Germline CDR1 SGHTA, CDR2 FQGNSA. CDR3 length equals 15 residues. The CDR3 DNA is TGTGCCAGCAGCTTAGGTTCGGGGGGTGACACTGAAGCTTTCTTT. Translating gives CASSLGSGGDTEAFF.

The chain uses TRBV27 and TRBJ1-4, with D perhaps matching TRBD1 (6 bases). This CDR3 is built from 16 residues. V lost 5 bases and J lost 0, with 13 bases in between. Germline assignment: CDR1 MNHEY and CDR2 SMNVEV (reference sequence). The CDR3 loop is CASSPGRGTTNEKLFF. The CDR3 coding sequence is TGTGCCAGCAGTCCGGGCAGGGGTACAACTAATGAAAAACTGTTTTTT.

The CDR3 is CASSSGLYAPLHF. The CDR3 DNA sequence: TGTGCCAGCAGTTCAGGGCTTTACGCACCCCTCCACTTT. The rearrangement links TRBV12-3 or TRBV12-4 to TRBJ1-6, with D tentatively TRBD1 (5 bases). CDR3 length equals 13 residues. Trimming stripped 4 bases from V and 11 bases from J, with 12 bases between.

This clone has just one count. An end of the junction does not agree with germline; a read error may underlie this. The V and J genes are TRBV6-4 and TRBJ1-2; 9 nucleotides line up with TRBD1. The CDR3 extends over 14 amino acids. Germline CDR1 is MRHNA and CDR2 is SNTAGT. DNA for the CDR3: TGTGTCAGCAGTGAGGGACAGGGACACTATGGCTACACCTTC. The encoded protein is CVSSEGQGHYGYTF.

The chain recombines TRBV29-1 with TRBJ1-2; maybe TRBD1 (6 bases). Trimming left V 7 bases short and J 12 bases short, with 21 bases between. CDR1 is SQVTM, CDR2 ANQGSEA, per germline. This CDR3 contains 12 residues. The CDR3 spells CSALWDTPSDTF. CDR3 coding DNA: TGCAGCGCCCTGTGGGACACCCCAAGCGACACCTTC. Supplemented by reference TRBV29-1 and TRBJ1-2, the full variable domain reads SAVISQKPSRDICQRGTSLTIQCQVDSQVTMMFWYRQQPGQSLTLIATANQGSEATYESGFVIDKFPISRPNLTFSTLTVSNMSPEDSSIYLCSALWDTPSDTFGSGTRLTVV.

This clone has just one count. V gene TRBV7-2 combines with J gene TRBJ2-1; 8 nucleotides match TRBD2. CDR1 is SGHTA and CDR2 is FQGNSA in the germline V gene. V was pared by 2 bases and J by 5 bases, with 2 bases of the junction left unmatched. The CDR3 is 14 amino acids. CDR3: CASSLLAGHNEQFF. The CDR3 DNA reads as TGTGCCAGCAGCTTATTAGCGGGGCACAATGAGCAGTTCTTC.

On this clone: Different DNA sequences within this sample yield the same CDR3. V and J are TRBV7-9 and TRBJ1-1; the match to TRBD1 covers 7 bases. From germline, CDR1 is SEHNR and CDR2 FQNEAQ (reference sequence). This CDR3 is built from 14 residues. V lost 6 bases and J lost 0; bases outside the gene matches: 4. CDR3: CASSPTGLNTEAFF. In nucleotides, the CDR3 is TGTGCCAGCAGTCCGACAGGGCTGAACACTGAAGCTTTCTTT. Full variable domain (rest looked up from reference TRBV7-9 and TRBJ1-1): DTGVSQNPRHKITKRGQNVTFRCDPISEHNRLYWYRQTLGQGPEFLTYFQNEAQLEKSRLLSDRFSAERPKGSFSTLEIQRTEQGDSAMYLCASSPTGLNTEAFFGQGTRLTVV.

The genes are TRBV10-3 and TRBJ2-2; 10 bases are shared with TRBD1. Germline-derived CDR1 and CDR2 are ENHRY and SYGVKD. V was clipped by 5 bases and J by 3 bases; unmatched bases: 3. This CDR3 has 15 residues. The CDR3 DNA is TGTGCCATCAGTCAGGGGACAGGGGACACCGGGGAGCTGTTTTTT. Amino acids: CAISQGTGDTGELFF.

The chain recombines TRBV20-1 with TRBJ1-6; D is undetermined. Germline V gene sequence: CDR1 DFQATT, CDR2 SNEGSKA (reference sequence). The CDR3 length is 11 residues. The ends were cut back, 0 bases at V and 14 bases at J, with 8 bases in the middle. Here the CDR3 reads CSARDLEALHF. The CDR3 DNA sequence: TGCAGTGCTAGAGATTTGGAGGCCCTCCACTTT.